This T cell receptor (beta chain) was identified during a study of blood T cell repertoires in COVID-19. Study as a whole: From the United States, Italy and Spain came samples of acute and convalescent COVID-19. T cells, B-cell-depleted T cells, or PBMCs provided the cDNA or gDNA that served as material.

Some clones are missing from TCRdb's copy, which holds only in-frame ones; the method was immunoSEQ multiplex PCR. The table includes 140,000 to 150,000 clones, over 60% detected once. CDR3 size: 13 residues. Germline CDR1 and CDR2: SNHLY and FYNNEI. After removal of 4 bases from V and 5 bases from J, the junction contained 2 bases not matched to a gene. Sequencing was performed on peripheral blood. The sequence came from a man in his forties or fifties with acute or convalescent COVID-19. The chain is built from TRBV2 and TRBJ2-1, with 7 positions matching TRBD1. The DNA for the CDR3 is TGTGCCAGCAGTGCCGACAGGGACAATGAGCAGTTCTTC. This codes for CASSADRDNEQFF.